These T cell receptor beta chains were read from a single sample in a study of T cells in Graves' hyperthyroidism and ophthalmopathy. TCRdb reanalysed the multiplex PCR reads using MiXCR and keeps one entry per CDR3 protein. The top ten hold 34% of the sample, which has 600,000 to 650,000 distinct CDR3 sequences, under 25% seen once. Material: blood. These receptors originate from a young man with Graves' ophthalmopathy. Both conserved end residues are part of each CDR3. A D gene is named only where the DNA matches it firmly. The size entry is marked missing in some rows and otherwise reads once, few, many or a size class.

j_call v_call d_call clone_size cdr3_aa cdr3_nt
TRBJ1-3 TRBV29-1 - few CSVEVDSSGNTIYF TGCAGCGTTGAAGTGGACAGCTCTGGAAACACCATATATTTT
TRBJ2-1 TRBV20-1 TRBD2 - CSASSSGGRNEQFF TGCAGTGCTAGCTCCAGCGGGGGGAGGAATGAGCAGTTCTTC
TRBJ2-4 TRBV5-8 TRBD2 - CASSLEVVPSGDIQYF TGTGCCAGCAGCTTGGAGGTGGTCCCTAGCGGAGACATTCAGTACTTC
TRBJ2-3 TRBV11-3 TRBD2 - CASSLTPAGSTDTQYF TGTGCCAGCAGCTTGACCCCAGCGGGATCCACAGATACGCAGTATTTT
TRBJ2-1 TRBV20-1 TRBD2 - CSAILAGGSSYNEQFF TGCAGTGCTATTCTAGCGGGAGGTAGCTCCTACAATGAGCAGTTCTTC
TRBJ1-5 TRBV2 - many CASRLDRSNQPQHF TGTGCCAGCAGGTTGGACAGAAGCAATCAGCCCCAGCATTTT
TRBJ1-6 TRBV12-3/TRBV12-4 TRBD1 once CASSLEGGPTLHF TGTGCCAGCAGTTTAGAAGGGGGCCCCACCCTCCACTTT
TRBJ2-1 TRBV28 - - CASSSPTEGNEQFF TGTGCCAGCAGTTCCCCGACAGAGGGCAATGAGCAGTTCTTC
TRBJ1-2 TRBV25-1 - - CASGGRYGYTF TGTGCCAGCGGTGGGAGATATGGCTACACCTTC
TRBJ1-2 TRBV3-1 - many CASSQKATRRDYGYTF TGTGCCAGCAGCCAAAAGGCGACCAGGCGGGATTATGGCTACACCTTC
TRBJ2-1 TRBV11-2 TRBD2 many CASSPREIEQFF TGTGCCAGCAGCCCGCGGGAGATTGAGCAGTTCTTC
TRBJ2-5 TRBV15 TRBD2 - CATSREAGAAGETQYF TGTGCCACCAGCAGAGAGGCGGGAGCCGCAGGCGAGACCCAGTACTTC
TRBJ1-2 TRBV6-5 - - CASSYGPGPNYGYTF TGTGCCAGCAGTTATGGACCGGGGCCGAACTATGGCTACACCTTC
TRBJ2-1 TRBV24-1 - - CATSEGGGKKFEQFF TGTGCCACCAGTGAAGGCGGAGGGAAGAAGTTTGAGCAGTTCTTC
TRBJ1-1 TRBV5-1 - many CASSLERQMNTEAFF TGCGCCAGCAGCTTGGAGCGGCAGATGAACACTGAAGCTTTCTTT
TRBJ1-1 TRBV11-2 - many CASSLDQGAGAFF TGTGCCAGCAGCTTAGATCAAGGTGCTGGGGCTTTCTTT
TRBJ2-6 TRBV10-2 - - CASRGGSGANVLTF TGCGCCAGCAGGGGGGGCTCTGGGGCCAACGTCCTGACTTTC
TRBJ1-6 TRBV6-2/TRBV6-3 - - CASSQDFFGSPLHF TGTGCCAGCAGCCAGGACTTCTTTGGTTCACCCCTCCACTTT
TRBJ1-5 TRBV5-1 TRBD1 - CASSSTPLTGEGQPQHF TGCGCCAGCAGCTCCACACCTTTGACAGGGGAAGGTCAGCCCCAGCATTTT
TRBJ2-2 TRBV2 - few CASRAIAGELFF TGTGCCAGCAGGGCCATTGCCGGGGAGCTGTTTTTT
TRBJ1-5 TRBV11-2 TRBD1 - CASSLERQGQPQHF TGTGCCAGCAGCTTAGAGAGACAGGGCCAGCCCCAGCATTTT
TRBJ2-7 TRBV9 TRBD1 few CASSEGALHFYEQYF TGTGCCAGCAGCGAGGGGGCCCTCCACTTCTACGAGCAGTACTTC
TRBJ1-4 TRBV28 - few CASSLLSGGNEKLFF TGTGCCAGCAGTTTATTATCCGGGGGTAATGAAAAACTGTTTTTT
TRBJ2-1 TRBV25-1 - - CASSPRTASSYNEQFF TGTGCCAGCAGTCCTCGGACAGCGAGCTCCTACAATGAGCAGTTCTTC
TRBJ2-3 TRBV2 - - CALQPGVGTDTQYF TGTGCCTTGCAGCCGGGGGTTGGCACAGATACGCAGTATTTT
TRBJ2-1 TRBV11-1 - many CASSPMYGPYNEQFF TGTGCCAGCAGCCCGATGTACGGCCCCTACAATGAGCAGTTCTTC
TRBJ2-2 TRBV15 - - CATRGANTGELFF TGTGCCACCAGAGGGGCGAACACCGGGGAGCTGTTTTTT
TRBJ2-1 TRBV6-2/TRBV6-3 - few CASTDRNEQFF TGTGCCAGTACCGATCGCAATGAGCAGTTCTTC
TRBJ2-7 TRBV20-1 TRBD1 - CSARDSTGGMYEQYF TGCAGTGCTAGAGATTCAACAGGGGGCATGTACGAGCAGTACTTC
TRBJ1-5 TRBV28 - many CASSTMAGLSQPQHF TGTGCCAGCAGCACAATGGCAGGGTTGAGTCAGCCCCAGCATTTT
TRBJ2-4 TRBV28 TRBD1 few CASSLPQGEIHIQYF TGTGCCAGCAGTCTCCCACAGGGGGAAATTCACATTCAGTACTTC
TRBJ2-5 TRBV7-2 TRBD1 - CASSSTGGALETQYF TGTGCCAGCAGCTCGACAGGGGGCGCTTTGGAGACCCAGTACTTC
TRBJ2-3 TRBV20-1 - few CSARDMNRDSTDTQYF TGCAGTGCTAGAGACATGAACAGGGATAGCACAGATACGCAGTATTTT
TRBJ2-1 TRBV7-2 - many CASSLRDFSYNEQFF TGTGCCAGCAGCTTAAGGGACTTCTCCTACAATGAGCAGTTCTTC
TRBJ1-2 TRBV9 TRBD1 - CASSPSGQGEFGYTF TGTGCCAGCAGCCCATCCGGACAGGGGGAGTTTGGCTACACCTTC
TRBJ1-1 TRBV5-8 TRBD1 many CAVPRRQGLYTEAFF TGTGCCGTCCCCCGGAGACAGGGACTTTACACTGAAGCTTTCTTT
TRBJ2-2 TRBV4-1 - - CASSQSGWGGLNTGELFF TGCGCCAGCAGCCAAAGCGGCTGGGGGGGGCTGAACACCGGGGAGCTGTTTTTT
TRBJ2-1 TRBV9 TRBD2 few CASSVPTSGRYNEQFF TGTGCCAGCAGCGTACCGACTAGCGGGAGGTACAATGAGCAGTTCTTC
TRBJ2-7 TRBV5-1 - - CASSITTAYEQYF TGCGCCAGCAGCATTACTACCGCCTACGAGCAGTACTTC
TRBJ2-1 TRBV28 - - CASSPTGHSYNEQFF TGTGCCAGCAGTCCTACGGGACACTCCTACAATGAGCAGTTCTTC
TRBJ2-4 TRBV7-2 - few CASSPRTAKAKNIQYF TGTGCCAGCAGCCCGCGGACGGCTAAAGCCAAAAACATTCAGTACTTC
TRBJ1-2 TRBV20-1 - - CSATGDGDRPNYGYTF TGCAGTGCTACGGGGGACGGAGACCGCCCTAACTATGGCTACACCTTC
TRBJ1-6 TRBV2 - - CASGQGSGGNSPLHF TGTGCCAGCGGCCAGGGGAGTGGGGGAAATTCACCCCTCCACTTT
TRBJ2-1 TRBV27 TRBD2 - CASSRAGTYNEQFF TGTGCCAGCAGTAGAGCGGGAACCTACAATGAGCAGTTCTTC
TRBJ2-7 TRBV5-1 - many CASSLMGDEQYF TGCGCCAGCAGCTTGATGGGAGACGAGCAGTACTTC
TRBJ1-5 TRBV25-1 - few CASSGTASNQPQHF TGTGCCAGCAGTGGGACAGCTAGCAATCAGCCCCAGCATTTT
TRBJ1-1 TRBV7-2 - many CASSLEAGGEAFF TGTGCCAGCAGCTTAGAGGCAGGCGGTGAAGCTTTCTTT
TRBJ1-6 TRBV6-2/TRBV6-3 - few CASRGINSPLHF TGTGCCAGCAGGGGGATAAATTCACCCCTCCACTTT
TRBJ2-7 TRBV7-2 TRBD2 few CASSQGLAGVREQYF TGTGCCAGCAGCCAAGGACTAGCGGGAGTGAGGGAGCAGTACTTC
TRBJ1-2 TRBV7-9 - - CASSFSGTQGLRGYTF TGTGCCAGCAGCTTCTCCGGGACGCAGGGGTTGCGTGGCTACACCTTC
TRBJ2-3 TRBV24-1 - many CATSGLPNSRTDTQYF TGTGCCACCAGTGGACTCCCCAACAGCCGCACAGATACGCAGTATTTT
TRBJ2-5 TRBV20-1 TRBD1 many CSARLGTVSETQYF TGCAGTGCTAGACTAGGGACAGTATCAGAGACCCAGTACTTC
TRBJ2-1 TRBV13 TRBD2 many CASRQTSGHFNEQFF TGTGCCAGCAGGCAAACTAGCGGGCACTTCAATGAGCAGTTCTTC
TRBJ1-3 TRBV7-2 - - CASSSSRGSGNTIYF TGTGCCAGCAGCTCCTCCAGGGGCTCTGGAAACACCATATATTTT